Following are 31 T cell receptor beta chains from one sample sequenced in a study of somatic mutations in cytotoxic T cells in rheumatoid arthritis. Sequenced by immunoSEQ multiplex PCR; TCRdb stores in-frame clones only, minus some. The table lists roughly 2,700 clones, roughly 92% of them singletons, with more than 12% in the top ten. Sequenced input: CD8+ T cells sorted from blood. These receptors were taken from a woman under 30 with rheumatoid arthritis.

The V call is TRBV5-4, the J call TRBJ1-1; the match to TRBD1 covers 7 bases. This CDR3 comprises 13 residues. Per germline, CDR1 SGHNT and CDR2 YYREEE (reference sequence). The J segment lost 1 base and the V segment lost 6 bases, leaving 3 bases of the junction unmatched. For the CDR3, the DNA is TGTGCCAGCACCCGACAGGGGAACACTGAAGCTTTCTTT. Translating it yields CASTRQGNTEAFF.

Written as DNA, the CDR3 is TGTGCCAGCAGCACGGACAGAAACTATGGCTACACCTTC. Amino acid sequence: CASSTDRNYGYTF. The chain employs TRBV5-6 and TRBJ1-2; TRBD1 is a possible D gene (6 bases). Trimming left V 4 bases short and J 2 bases short, with 9 bases between. From germline, CDR1 is SGHDT and CDR2 YYEEEE. The CDR3 runs to 13 residues.

The rearrangement joins TRBV27 to TRBJ2-5; D gene unclear. CDR3 length equals 11 residues. Per germline, CDR1 MNHEY and CDR2 SMNVEV (reference sequence). The germline V and J ends were trimmed by 3 bases and 7 bases, with 6 bases remaining between them. The chain's CDR3 is CASSFLGTQYF. CDR3 DNA: TGTGCCAGCAGTTTCCTAGGGACCCAGTACTTC.

The CDR3 reads CASSLVGSGRLNNEQFF. As DNA, the CDR3 is TGTGCCAGCAGCTTAGTTGGTAGCGGGAGGCTGAACAATGAGCAGTTCTTC. The chain has TRBV7-9 and TRBJ2-1, with 10 bases fitting TRBD2. With 1 base clipped from V and 5 bases from J, the junction kept 8 bases outside the gene matches. This CDR3 contains 17 residues. Looked up from germline, CDR1 is SEHNR and CDR2 is FQNEAQ (reference sequence).

This clone was counted once. The gene calls are TRBV28 and TRBJ1-2; D perhaps matches TRBD1 (6 bases). The CDR3 is 19 amino acids. V dropped 5 bases and J dropped 0 bases, with 25 bases sitting between them. Germline V CDR1 and CDR2: MDHEN, SYDVKM. The CDR3 reads CASSPLWGQTGSSNYGYTF. The CDR3 nucleotides read TGTGCCAGCAGTCCCTTATGGGGGCAAACAGGAAGCTCTAACTATGGCTACACCTTC.

The rearrangement joins TRBV11-2 to TRBJ2-7, with 7 bases fitting TRBD1. The CDR3 spans 16 residues. Germline-derived CDR1 and CDR2 are SGHAT and FQNNGV. J gave up 0 bases and V 0 bases, and 5 bases lay outside the gene matches. The CDR3 nucleotides are TGTGCCAGCAGCTTAGAAGCGACAGGGAACTCCTACGAGCAGTACTTC. Residues: CASSLEATGNSYEQYF.

This clone was counted between two and nine times. Mismatch with germline at one junction end may stem from a read error. The chain couples TRBV11-2 to TRBJ2-7; 8 nucleotides match TRBD1. The CDR3 consists of 15 residues. Germline CDR1 SGHAT, CDR2 FQNNGV. The CDR3 here is CASSQDITGGYEQYF. As DNA, the CDR3 is TGCGCCAGCAGCCAAGACATAACAGGGGGGTACGAGCAGTACTTC.

CDR3 bases: TGTGCCAGCAGTTTAACTGTAGCCTACGAGCAGTACTTC. Protein sequence: CASSLTVAYEQYF. This sequence joins TRBV27 and TRBJ2-7; D remains ambiguous. Germline assignment: CDR1 MNHEY and CDR2 SMNVEV (reference sequence). CDR3 length: 13 residues. Trimming removed 2 bases from V and 2 bases from J, with 7 bases in between.

In this sample, this clone turned up once. The chain couples TRBV20-1 to TRBJ1-2; D uncertain. CDR1 is DFQATT, CDR2 SNEGSKA, per germline (reference sequence). The CDR3 totals 9 residues. DNA for the CDR3: TGCAGCCCCGGGTATGGCTACACCTTC. Protein sequence: CSPGYGYTF.

The chain links TRBV27 to TRBJ1-1, with 7 bases identical to TRBD1. Unmatched junction bases numbered 6, after V lost 7 bases and J lost 4 bases. This CDR3 is built from 13 residues. Germline CDR1 reads MNHEY; CDR2 reads SMNVEV (reference sequence). The CDR3 sequence is CASKPGQSTEAFF. The DNA for the CDR3 is TGTGCCAGCAAACCGGGACAGAGCACTGAAGCTTTCTTT.

The chain uses TRBV29-1 and TRBJ2-1, with D perhaps TRBD2 (5 bases). V lost 6 bases and J 0 bases, leaving 12 bases between the germline ends. Germline loops: CDR1 SQVTM, CDR2 ANQGSEA. The CDR3 contains 14 residues. This CDR3 is CSVLEASSYNEQFF. The CDR3 DNA is TGCAGCGTCTTGGAGGCCAGCTCCTACAATGAGCAGTTCTTC.

The rearrangement links TRBV28 to TRBJ2-5, with D unclear. Deletions cut 3 bases from V and 5 bases from J, with 4 bases between. Per the germline V gene, CDR1 is MDHEN and CDR2 is SYDVKM. The length of the CDR3 is 11 residues. The CDR3 bases are TGTGCCAGCAGTTTTTCGGAGACCCAGTACTTC. Amino acids: CASSFSETQYF.

This chain links TRBV13 with TRBJ2-7; the match to TRBD2 covers 8 bases. This CDR3 has 15 residues. V was clipped by 3 bases and J by 2 bases; unmatched bases: 6. CDR1 is PRHDT and CDR2 is FYEKMQ in the germline V gene (reference sequence). CDR3 protein: CASSFRTSSTYEQYF. CDR3 nucleotides: TGTGCCAGCAGCTTTCGGACTAGCTCCACCTACGAGCAGTACTTC. The full variable domain, its missing parts supplied by reference TRBV13 and TRBJ2-7, is AAGVIQSPRHLIKEKRETATLKCYPIPRHDTVYWYQQGPGQDPQFLISFYEKMQSDKGSIPDRFSAQQFSDYHSELNMSSLELGDSALYFCASSFRTSSTYEQYFGPGTRLTVT.

This sequence joins TRBV10-3 and TRBJ2-5; 8 bases map to TRBD2. Trimming took 0 bases from V and 4 from J; bases not matched to a gene: 4. This CDR3 region has 15 residues. Germline CDR1 and CDR2: ENHRY and SYGVKD. The CDR3 DNA follows: TGTGCCATCAGTGAGTCCGGGACTAGTTTAGAGACCCAGTACTTC. The encoded protein is CAISESGTSLETQYF.

The chain joins TRBV7-9 to TRBJ2-7; a weak D match, TRBD1 (5 bases). CDR3 length equals 12 residues. Trimming left V 3 bases short and J 5 bases short, with 8 bases between. Germline CDR1 is SEHNR and CDR2 is FQNEAQ (reference sequence). CDR3 sequence reads: CASSFTGNEQYF. The CDR3 nucleotides read TGTGCCAGCAGCTTTACAGGTAACGAGCAGTACTTC.

This clone was seen once. This chain links TRBV10-3 with TRBJ1-2; D is uncertain. Trimming took 9 bases from V and 0 from J, leaving 23 bases between them. The CDR3 sequence is 17 residues long. Germline CDR1 ENHRY, CDR2 SYGVKD. For the CDR3, the DNA is TGTGCCATTGGGCAGGAAGGTTCGTGGTTTGCTAACTATGGCTACACCTTC. It encodes CAIGQEGSWFANYGYTF.

The chain carries TRBV25-1 and TRBJ2-7, with TRBD1 matching over 8 bases. The V and J ends lost 9 bases and 3 bases, in that order; junction bases with no gene match: 4. Germline lookup yields CDR1 MGHDK and CDR2 SYGVNS. The CDR3 loop spans 12 amino acids. The CDR3 here is CASGTGIYEQYF. The DNA for the CDR3 is TGTGCCAGTGGGACAGGTATCTACGAGCAGTACTTC.

The V call is TRBV5-8, the J call TRBJ2-2; TRBD2 is a possible D gene (6 bases). The CDR3 sequence is 16 residues long. With 2 bases removed from V and 3 bases from J, the gap between germline ends came to 14 bases. CDR1 and CDR2 from the germline V gene are SGHTS and YDEGEE. CDR3 DNA: TGTGCCAGCAGCTTTGGACGGGAGCAAGACACCGGGGAGCTGTTTTTT. It encodes CASSFGREQDTGELFF.

CDR3 bases: TGTGCCAGCAGGACAGGGGGCGGCGAGCAGTACTTC. Amino acid sequence: CASRTGGGEQYF. The chain uses TRBV27 and TRBJ2-7; 10 positions match TRBD1. The CDR3 is made up of 12 amino acids. Germline loops: CDR1 MNHEY, CDR2 SMNVEV (reference sequence). V lost 6 bases and J lost 6; bases outside the gene matches: 2.

V is TRBV4-1 and J is TRBJ2-5, with D possibly TRBD2 on 6 matching bases. CDR1 is MGHRA and CDR2 is YSYEKL in the germline V gene. This CDR3 has 15 residues. Trimming shortened V by 2 bases and J by 5 bases, and 15 bases separated the two germline ends. CDR3 sequence reads: CASSQQLAEGETQYF. The CDR3 DNA is TGCGCCAGCAGCCAACAGTTAGCGGAAGGGGAGACCCAGTACTTC.

The rearrangement links TRBV9 to TRBJ2-7; tentatively, D is TRBD2 (7 bases). From germline, CDR1 is SGDLS and CDR2 YYNGEE. This CDR3 has 14 residues. V was pared by 0 bases and J by 6 bases, with 13 bases between. The CDR3 nucleotides are TGTGCCAGCAGCGTAGCTTATCGGGGGGCCGAGCAGTACTTC. Its protein is CASSVAYRGAEQYF.

The chain combines TRBV30 with TRBJ1-2, with D hard to call. V was pared by 2 bases and J by 8 bases, with 21 bases between. There are 15 residues in the CDR3. Per the germline V gene, CDR1 is GTSNPN and CDR2 is SVGIG (reference sequence). CDR3 in DNA: TGTGCCTGGAGTTCCGACCTAGGTCCTAGGGAGGGCTACACCTTC. Translating gives CAWSSDLGPREGYTF.

The chain uses TRBV9 and TRBJ2-1, with D tentatively TRBD2 (6 bases). Trimming removed 4 bases at V and 3 bases at J, with 11 bases between. There are 14 residues in the CDR3. Germline CDR1 SGDLS, CDR2 YYNGEE. In DNA form, the CDR3 reads TGTGCCAGCAGCCCCGGGGGAGACTACAATGAGCAGTTCTTC. Translating gives CASSPGGDYNEQFF.

CDR3 in DNA: TGTGCCAGCAGCCCCCTCATGCGAGTGGGAGTCAAGGATGAGCAGTTCTTC. As protein: CASSPLMRVGVKDEQFF. The chain combines TRBV11-3 with TRBJ2-1; maybe TRBD2 (5 bases). Germline V gives CDR1 SGHNT, CDR2 YENEEA. This CDR3 comprises 17 residues. The V gene lost 5 bases and the J gene lost 8 bases, with 25 bases spanning the gap.

About this clone: The sample has other DNA sequences that encode this CDR3 too. This chain joins TRBV7-2 and TRBJ2-1, with D perhaps TRBD2 (6 bases). Trimming pared 5 bases from V and 4 bases from J, leaving 9 bases between. Germline CDR1 SGHTA, CDR2 FQGNSA. This CDR3 has 13 amino acids. CDR3 nucleotides: TGTGCCAGCAGCCCCGGGACTTACAATGAGCAGTTCTTC. It is translated as CASSPGTYNEQFF.

The genes are TRBV19 and TRBJ1-1, with D possibly being TRBD1 (6 bases). Germline assignment: CDR1 LNHDA and CDR2 SQIVND (reference sequence). The CDR3 length is 14 residues. Trimming took off 3 bases at V and 6 bases at J, with 14 bases between the two ends. The CDR3 DNA reads as TGTGCCAGTAGTATGGAGAGCCAGGGGTCTGAAGCTTTCTTT. Protein sequence: CASSMESQGSEAFF. The full variable domain, with the rest looked up from reference TRBV19 and TRBJ1-1, is DGGITQSPKYLFRKEGQNVTLSCEQNLNHDAMYWYRQDPGQGLRLIYYSQIVNDFQKGDIAEGYSVSREKKESFPLTVTSAQKNPTAFYLCASSMESQGSEAFFGQGTRLTVV.

CDR3 amino acids: CASSKCLADTQYF. CDR3 nucleotide sequence: TGTGCCAGCAGCAAATGCCTAGCGGATACGCAGTATTTT. The rearrangement uses TRBV21-1 and TRBJ2-3; the table's D call of TRBD2 was not tested on the DNA. TRBV21-1 has pseudogene status. This CDR3 contains 13 residues.

The chain is built from TRBV30 and TRBJ2-7, with a weak D call TRBD2 (7 bases). Germline CDR1 reads GTSNPN; CDR2 reads SVGIG (reference sequence). V was cut by 2 bases and J by 5 bases, with 13 bases left in between. The CDR3 is 13 residues long. Written as DNA, the CDR3 is TGTGCCTGGAGTTCGGCGGGGGCAGACGAGCAGTACTTC. Protein sequence: CAWSSAGADEQYF.

The CDR3 here is CASSLEPAGMYNEQFF. In DNA form, the CDR3 reads TGTGCCAGCAGCTTGGAGCCAGCGGGCATGTACAATGAGCAGTTCTTC. The gene calls are TRBV5-6 and TRBJ2-1; perhaps TRBD2 as D (6 bases). Germline assignment: CDR1 SGHDT and CDR2 YYEEEE. The CDR3 runs to 16 residues. V lost 0 bases to trimming and J lost 4 bases, with 14 bases between them.

The chain links TRBV5-1 to TRBJ1-1; weak D call: TRBD1 (6 bases). The V gene lost 4 bases and the J gene lost 0 bases, with 13 bases spanning the gap. The CDR3 consists of 15 residues. Germline V lookup: CDR1 SGHRS, CDR2 YFSETQ. The CDR3 reads CASSISGTLNTEAFF. CDR3 sequence (DNA): TGCGCCAGCAGCATATCCGGGACATTGAACACTGAAGCTTTCTTT.

The V and J genes are TRBV7-6 and TRBJ2-1; 8 bases agree with TRBD1. The CDR3 sequence is 13 residues long. Germline assignment: CDR1 SGHVS and CDR2 FNYEAQ. Trimming at V came to 5 bases and at J to 6 bases, leaving 3 bases not matched to a gene. The CDR3 coding sequence is TGTGCCAGCAGCACAGGGGGAGTCAATGAGCAGTTCTTC. Translating gives CASSTGGVNEQFF.